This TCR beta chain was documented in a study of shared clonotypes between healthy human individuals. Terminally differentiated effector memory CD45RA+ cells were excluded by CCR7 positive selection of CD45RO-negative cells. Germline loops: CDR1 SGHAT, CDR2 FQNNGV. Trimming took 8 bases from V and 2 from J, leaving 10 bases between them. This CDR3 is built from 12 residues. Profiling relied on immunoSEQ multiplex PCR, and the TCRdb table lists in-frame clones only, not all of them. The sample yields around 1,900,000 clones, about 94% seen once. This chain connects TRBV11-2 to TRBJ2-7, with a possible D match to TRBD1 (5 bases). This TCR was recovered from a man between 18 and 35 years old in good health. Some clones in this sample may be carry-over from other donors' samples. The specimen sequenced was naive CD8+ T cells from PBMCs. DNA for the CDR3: TGTGCCAGCCAGGGTGTGCCCTACGAGCAGTACTTC. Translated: CASQGVPYEQYF. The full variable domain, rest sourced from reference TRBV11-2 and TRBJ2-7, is EAGVAQSPRYKIIEKRQSVAFWCNPISGHATLYWYQQILGQGPKLLIQFQNNGVVDDSQLPKDRFSAERLKGVDSTLKIQPAKLEDSAVYLCASQGVPYEQYFGPGTRLTVT.